The present T cell receptor (beta chain) was sequenced within a study of blood T cell repertoires in COVID-19. The CDR3 spans 16 residues. V lost 2 bases and J lost 5, with 18 bases in between. The V gene's germline CDR1 is ENHRY and CDR2 SYGVKD. As originally analysed: Reference gene primer amplification in the assay estimated nucleated cell counts. Clones were sequenced by immunoSEQ multiplex PCR, and TCRdb holds only the in-frame ones, with some missing. That table is the source of V, J and clone size, and D and trimming were worked out from the DNA. The sample contains about 50,000 clones, about three quarters of which appear only once.

The sequence was collected from a man in his 70s with active or convalescent COVID-19. The chain links TRBV10-3 to TRBJ1-2; D is ambiguous. The sample was peripheral blood. CDR3 coding DNA: TGTGCCATCAGTGAGGATTTTGACATTGGTCGGTATGGCTACACCTTC. This encodes CAISEDFDIGRYGYTF.